Below, 21 T cell receptor beta chains from the same sample are listed, as sequenced in a study of shared clonotypes between healthy human individuals. Naive CD8 isolation took CD45RO-negative cells positively selected for CCR7 and excluded terminally differentiated effector memory CD45RA+ cells. Measured with immunoSEQ multiplex PCR; TCRdb has only the in-frame clones, and not every one. This table has hundreds of thousands of clones, about 98% appearing once. The sample taken for sequencing was naive CD8+ T cells sorted from blood. The receptors here all came from a man under 40 in good health.

The rearrangement joins TRBV4-3 to TRBJ2-1, with 8 bases lining up with TRBD1. Germline trimming cut 3 bases from V and 7 bases from J; bases unmatched to any gene: 5. CDR3 length: 14 residues. CDR1 LGHNA and CDR2 YSLEER come from the germline V gene. The CDR3 region has the DNA TGCGCCAGCAGCCAGGACAGGGCGGGGAATGAGCAGTTCTTC. It is translated as CASSQDRAGNEQFF.

This chain uses TRBV11-3 with TRBJ2-7; the D call may be TRBD1 or TRBD2 (5 bases each). In germline, CDR1 is SGHNT, CDR2 YENEEA. V was pared by 3 bases and J by 7 bases, with 13 bases between. The CDR3 consists of 13 residues. For the CDR3, the DNA is TGTGCCAGCAGCTTGGGGACCCTGCCGGAGCAGTACTTC. Its protein product is CASSLGTLPEQYF.

Concerning this clone itself: The sample holds other DNA sequences that translate to the same CDR3. V usage is TRBV7-9 and J usage is TRBJ2-1, with unresolved D. Germline CDR1 is SEHNR and CDR2 is FQNEAQ (reference sequence). Trimming cost V 4 bases and J 2 bases, with 3 bases left between them. The CDR3 extends over 12 amino acids. The CDR3 bases are TGTGCCAGCAGCTCTGCCTACAATGAGCAGTTCTTC. It specifies CASSSAYNEQFF.

The chain links TRBV27 to TRBJ2-7; 7 bases match TRBD1. The CDR3 runs 12 residues. The germline CDR1 and CDR2 sequences are MNHEY and SMNVEV (reference sequence). V shed 7 bases and J 3 bases; nucleotides not matched to a gene: 3. The CDR3 reads CASKDRDYEQYF. For the CDR3, the DNA is TGTGCCAGCAAAGACAGGGACTACGAGCAGTACTTC.

This clone has just one count. The V gene is TRBV9, the J gene TRBJ2-3; D might be TRBD2 (6 bases). The CDR3 length is 12 residues. V was pared by 4 bases and J by 7 bases, with 10 bases between. The germline V gene encodes CDR1 SGDLS and CDR2 YYNGEE. CDR3 sequence reads: CASSSGTYTQYF. CDR3 coding DNA: TGTGCCAGCAGCTCCGGGACTTATACGCAGTATTTT. The whole variable domain, remainder taken from reference TRBV9 and TRBJ2-3, is DSGVTQTPKHLITATGQRVTLRCSPRSGDLSVYWYQQSLDQGLQFLIQYYNGEERAKGNILERFSAQQFPDLHSELNLSSLELGDSALYFCASSSGTYTQYFGPGTRLTVL.

The chain uses TRBV7-9 and TRBJ1-2; 7 nucleotides align to TRBD1. The CDR3 consists of 15 residues. Germline V CDR1 and CDR2: SEHNR, FQNEAQ (reference sequence). V was clipped by 4 bases and J by 7 bases; unmatched bases: 12. The CDR3 coding sequence is TGTGCCAGCAGCTCGCCACTGGACAGGCAATCTGGCTACACCTTC. Amino acid sequence: CASSSPLDRQSGYTF.

The chain carries TRBV2 and TRBJ2-5, with TRBD1 as a possible D gene (5 bases). The CDR3 contains 13 residues. Germline V gene data show CDR1 as SNHLY and CDR2 as FYNNEI. Trimming shortened V by 7 bases and J by 5 bases, and 14 bases separated the two germline ends. The CDR3 region is CASKDGARETQYF. The CDR3 region has the DNA TGTGCCAGCAAAGATGGGGCGCGGGAGACCCAGTACTTC.

The chain links TRBV7-9 to TRBJ2-3; maybe TRBD2 (5 bases). The germline V and J ends were trimmed by 2 bases and 0 bases, with 12 bases remaining between them. CDR1 is SEHNR, CDR2 FQNEAQ, per germline (reference sequence). The CDR3 has 16 residues. The CDR3 DNA follows: TGTGCCAGCAGCTTATCTATGCGGACTAGCACAGATACGCAGTATTTT. Amino acid sequence: CASSLSMRTSTDTQYF.

This clone was counted a single time. This sequence joins TRBV7-9 and TRBJ2-3; D is ambiguous. The CDR3 has 12 amino acids. V lost 5 bases and J 4 bases, leaving 7 bases between the germline ends. The germline V gene has CDR1 SEHNR and CDR2 FQNEAQ (reference sequence). The CDR3 reads CASSPDPDTQYF. CDR3 in DNA: TGTGCCAGCAGCCCGGACCCAGATACGCAGTATTTT.

The chain employs TRBV5-4 and TRBJ1-3; TRBD1 is a possible D gene (5 bases). V was shortened by 4 bases and J by 4 bases, with 12 bases between the two germline ends. This CDR3 spans 14 amino acids. Germline-derived CDR1 and CDR2 are SGHNT and YYREEE (reference sequence). This CDR3 reads CASSHMTEGNTIYF. CDR3 DNA sequence: TGTGCCAGCAGCCATATGACAGAGGGAAACACCATATATTTT.

This chain uses TRBV11-2 with TRBJ1-5; no firm D call. The CDR3 has 13 amino acids. Germline values: CDR1 SGHAT, CDR2 FQNNGV. V was cut by 0 bases and J by 5 bases, with 5 bases left in between. This chain's CDR3 is CASSLDSYQPQHF. The CDR3 DNA is TGTGCCAGCAGCTTAGATAGTTATCAGCCCCAGCATTTT.

The chain has TRBV7-6 and TRBJ1-2; D not certain. Trimming took 10 bases from V and 11 from J, leaving 23 bases between them. The CDR3 has 13 amino acids. From germline, CDR1 is SGHVS and CDR2 FNYEAQ. CDR3 DNA: TGTGCCACTAAACCTCAGGTGTTTAGCGGATACACCTTC. Protein sequence: CATKPQVFSGYTF.

This chain uses TRBV7-6 with TRBJ2-1, with D maybe TRBD2 (6 bases). The CDR3 consists of 15 residues. Deletions cut 5 bases from V and 3 bases from J, with 14 bases between. Germline lookup yields CDR1 SGHVS and CDR2 FNYEAQ. CDR3 loop: CASSLLARNYNEQFF. CDR3 nucleotides: TGTGCCAGCAGCCTCCTAGCGAGGAACTACAATGAGCAGTTCTTC.

This sequence joins TRBV19 and TRBJ2-5; 16 bases map to TRBD2. J lost 5 bases, V lost 5 bases, and 8 bases had no gene match. The CDR3 contains 17 residues. Germline CDR1 reads LNHDA; CDR2 reads SQIVND (reference sequence). CDR3 protein: CASSPGTSGRAGETQYF. The CDR3 DNA sequence: TGTGCCAGTAGTCCGGGGACTAGCGGGAGGGCGGGGGAGACCCAGTACTTC. Variable domain in full (rest from reference TRBV19 and TRBJ2-5): DGGITQSPKYLFRKEGQNVTLSCEQNLNHDAMYWYRQDPGQGLRLIYYSQIVNDFQKGDIAEGYSVSREKKESFPLTVTSAQKNPTAFYLCASSPGTSGRAGETQYFGPGTRLLVL.

CDR3 DNA sequence: TGTGCCAGCAGCCCCCGGACAGGGTACGGGGAGCTGTTTTTT. Its translation is CASSPRTGYGELFF. V usage is TRBV11-2 and J usage is TRBJ2-2, with TRBD1 identical over 8 bases. The CDR3 contains 14 residues. V trimming: 5 bases; J trimming: 7 bases; junction bases outside the gene matches: 6. CDR1 is SGHAT and CDR2 is FQNNGV in the germline V gene.

This chain connects TRBV7-9 to TRBJ2-3; 8 bases agree with TRBD2. V lost 3 bases and J lost 5; bases outside the gene matches: 13. The germline V gene has CDR1 SEHNR and CDR2 FQNEAQ (reference sequence). The CDR3 totals 17 residues. The CDR3 nucleotides are TGTGCCAGCAGCTTTCAATCTGGACTAGCTCTGGTAGATACGCAGTATTTT. This encodes CASSFQSGLALVDTQYF.

The gene calls are TRBV10-3 and TRBJ2-1, with TRBD2 matching 10 bases. V trimming: 4 bases; J trimming: 7 bases; junction bases outside the gene matches: 7. The germline V gene encodes CDR1 ENHRY and CDR2 SYGVKD. This CDR3 has 15 amino acids. The DNA for the CDR3 is TGTGCCATCAGTGTGGCTAGCGGGAGCGGGAATGAGCAGTTCTTC. The encoded protein is CAISVASGSGNEQFF.

To note about this clone: Other DNA sequences in the sample encode the same CDR3. The chain combines TRBV29-1 with TRBJ2-1, with D possibly TRBD2 on 5 matching bases. This CDR3 has 13 amino acids. Between the trimmed V and J ends, which lost 6 bases and 0 bases, there was a span of 9 bases. Germline CDR1 reads SQVTM; CDR2 reads ANQGSEA. CDR3 DNA sequence: TGCAGCGTCGTCGGAGGCTCCTACAATGAGCAGTTCTTC. Translated, it gives CSVVGGSYNEQFF.

The chain joins TRBV7-2 to TRBJ2-2; D might be TRBD1 or TRBD2, each matching 5 bases. There are 16 residues in the CDR3. The germline gives CDR1 SGHTA, CDR2 FQGNSA. The ends were cut back, 5 bases at V and 3 bases at J, with 16 bases in the middle. The CDR3 sequence: CASSPYDRGHTGELFF. CDR3 nucleotides: TGTGCCAGCAGCCCCTACGATCGGGGCCACACCGGGGAGCTGTTTTTT.

The count of this clone is one. The V gene is TRBV9, the J gene TRBJ1-6, with D uncertain. V was cut by 3 bases and J by 9 bases, with 13 bases left in between. CDR1 and CDR2 (germline): SGDLS, YYNGEE. The CDR3 is 14 residues long. CDR3 region: CASSATAMGSPLHF. The CDR3 coding sequence is TGTGCCAGCAGCGCTACAGCCATGGGTTCACCCCTCCACTTT. The full variable domain, its missing parts supplied by reference TRBV9 and TRBJ1-6, is DSGVTQTPKHLITATGQRVTLRCSPRSGDLSVYWYQQSLDQGLQFLIQYYNGEERAKGNILERFSAQQFPDLHSELNLSSLELGDSALYFCASSATAMGSPLHFGNGTRLTVT.

The chain couples TRBV28 to TRBJ1-1; unclear D gene. V gave up 1 base and J gave up 7 bases, with 13 bases separating them. This CDR3 region has 14 residues. Germline CDR1 MDHEN, CDR2 SYDVKM. The CDR3 DNA reads TGTGCCAGCAGTTTATTGCGTCCAGGCCGTGAAGCTTTCTTT. The encoded protein is CASSLLRPGREAFF.